These 3 T cell receptor beta chains came from one sample sequenced in a study of shared clonotypes between healthy human individuals. Naive CD8 cells lacked CD45RO, underwent positive selection for CCR7 and left out terminally differentiated effector memory CD45RA+ cells. Profiled with immunoSEQ multiplex PCR; TCRdb holds only in-frame clones, not every one. The table has about 600,000 clones, about 98% seen once. Sequencing used naive CD8+ T cells sorted from blood. Every receptor here comes from a man aged 30-40 years in good health.

J is TRBJ2-1 and V is TRBV28, with TRBD2 matching over 14 bases. V was clipped by 3 bases and J by 1 base; unmatched bases: 2. CDR3 length equals 17 residues. Germline loops: CDR1 MDHEN, CDR2 SYDVKM. This chain's CDR3 is CASSFGLAGGSYNEQFF. For the CDR3, the DNA is TGTGCCAGCAGTTTTGGACTAGCGGGAGGATCCTACAATGAGCAGTTCTTC.

The chain has TRBV27 and TRBJ2-6; 10 nucleotides match TRBD1. The CDR3 runs to 19 residues. Germline trimming cut 3 bases from V and 3 bases from J; bases unmatched to any gene: 11. The germline CDR1 and CDR2 sequences are MNHEY and SMNVEV (reference sequence). For the CDR3, the DNA is TGTGCCAGCAGTTTTAATTTCGGGACAGGGGTAGGTGGGGCCAACGTCCTGACTTTC. Protein sequence: CASSFNFGTGVGGANVLTF.

The V call is TRBV27, the J call TRBJ2-7, with 7 bases lining up with TRBD1. Germline trimming cut 2 bases from V and 6 bases from J; bases unmatched to any gene: 4. CDR1 is MNHEY, CDR2 SMNVEV, per germline (reference sequence). This CDR3 is built from 13 residues. The CDR3 DNA is TGTGCCAGCAGTTTAGACAGGGCTAGCGAGCAGTACTTC. Translated: CASSLDRASEQYF.